The sequence of this T cell receptor beta chain was determined in a study of T cells in Graves' hyperthyroidism and ophthalmopathy. Broader study findings: Before onset, ophthalmopathy was predicted by the model a median roughly 6.4 months earlier. Appearing also in blood were most of the thyroid clonotypes expanded above 0.001.

To note about this clonotype: Its antigen is unidentified.

Germline lookup yields CDR1 SNHLY and CDR2 FYNNEI. The CDR3 runs to 13 residues. J gave up 5 bases and V 11 bases, and 6 bases lay outside the gene matches. TCR beta CDR3 regions were amplified from RNA transcripts. First-round RT-PCR with HTBI primers amplified the TCR CDR3 region. TCRdb reprocessed the multiplex PCR reads via MiXCR and lists one record per CDR3 protein. This repertoire shows around 400,000 distinct CDR3 sequences, roughly 25% found once; its top ten account for more than 60%. Stable hyperthyroidism: no ophthalmopathy progression over 18 months of follow-up. With a duration under 2 months, the hyperthyroidism was newly diagnosed in patients aged 18 to 65.

The clonotype originates from a man between 50 and 59 years old with Graves' hyperthyroidism. Sequences were obtained from blood. The chain uses TRBV2 and TRBJ1-6, with 7 nucleotides matching TRBD1. The chain's CDR3 is CAGGQNNNSPLHF. The CDR3 DNA follows: TGTGCCGGGGGACAGAACAATAATTCACCCCTCCACTTT.